This is a list of T cell receptor beta chains from one sample in a study of blood T cell repertoires in COVID-19. Sequencing was performed with immunoSEQ multiplex PCR; in TCRdb, only in-frame clones are kept and a portion is missing. The data contain about 250,000 clones, 75% to 90% of them seen just once; the ten biggest clones take up about 6%. Sequenced input: PBMCs or T cells enriched from blood (not recorded which). Receptor source: a woman in her 30s with acute COVID-19. Both conserved end residues are part of each CDR3. The D gene is left open where the match is weak. Part of the rows lack a size; the others show once, few, many or a class for expanded clones.

v_gene	d_gene	abundance	j_gene	CDR3aa	CDR3nt
TRBV24-1	-	-	TRBJ2-3	CATSGASDTQYF	TGTGCCACCAGTGGGGCTTCAGATACGCAGTATTTT
TRBV19	-	-	TRBJ2-5	CASSPGPGETQYF	TGTGCCAGTAGCCCTGGCCCCGGGGAGACCCAGTACTTC
TRBV29-1	-	-	TRBJ1-5	CSVAWGRNQPQHF	TGCAGCGTTGCGTGGGGCCGCAATCAGCCCCAGCATTTT
TRBV7-9	TRBD2	-	TRBJ2-1	CASRLAGGTYNEQFF	TGTGCCAGCAGACTAGCGGGGGGGACCTACAATGAGCAGTTCTTC
TRBV29-1	TRBD1	-	TRBJ2-2	CSVDTPGQGAGELFF	TGCAGCGTTGACACACCGGGACAGGGGGCCGGGGAGCTGTTTTTT
TRBV24-1	TRBD2	-	TRBJ2-1	CATSDSGRIHNEQFF	TGTGCCACCAGTGACAGCGGGAGGATACACAATGAGCAGTTCTTC
TRBV18	TRBD1	-	TRBJ1-5	CASSPDRESQPQHF	TGTGCCAGCTCACCGGACAGGGAAAGTCAGCCCCAGCATTTT
TRBV3-1/TRBV3-2	TRBD1	-	TRBJ2-7	CASSHPGQGSYEQYF	TGTGCCAGCAGCCACCCGGGACAGGGATCCTACGAGCAGTACTTC
TRBV7-2	-	-	TRBJ1-6	CASSSKDRRSPLHF	TGTGCCAGCAGCTCCAAGGACAGAAGATCACCCCTCCACTTT
TRBV10-3	-	-	TRBJ2-5	CAISGGTPQETQYF	TGTGCCATCAGTGGAGGGACTCCCCAAGAGACCCAGTACTTC
TRBV11-2	-	-	TRBJ1-1	CASSSGGQGRIGEAFF	TGTGCCAGCAGCTCGGGGGGGCAGGGTAGGATCGGTGAAGCTTTCTTT
TRBV5-3	TRBD1	-	TRBJ2-2	CARRAGTATTRVTGELFF	TGTGCCAGAAGGGCCGGGACAGCTACCACCCGAGTCACCGGGGAGCTGTTTTTT
TRBV13	TRBD1	-	TRBJ1-6	CASQGGQYNSPLHF	TGTGCCAGCCAGGGGGGACAGTATAATTCACCCCTCCACTTT
TRBV6-1	-	once	TRBJ1-5	CASSESVVRSNQPQHF	TGTGCCAGCAGTGAATCGGTGGTTCGTAGCAATCAGCCCCAGCATTTT
TRBV5-1	TRBD2	-	TRBJ2-2	CASTLTRLAGGRNTGELFF	TGCGCCAGCACCTTGACGCGACTAGCGGGGGGAAGGAACACCGGGGAGCTGTTTTTT
TRBV7-9	TRBD1	-	TRBJ2-1	CASSPRQGQDEQFF	TGTGCCAGCAGCCCAAGACAGGGTCAGGATGAGCAGTTCTTC
TRBV9	TRBD2	-	TRBJ2-1	CASSAGTSAYNEQFF	TGTGCCAGCAGCGCCGGGACTAGCGCCTACAATGAGCAGTTCTTC